These 26 T cell receptor beta chains originate from one sample sequenced in a study of T cell responses to AZD1222 COVID-19 vaccine. TCRdb's table, derived via immunoSEQ multiplex PCR, lists solely in-frame clones and lacks some. This sample carries about 150,000 clones, roughly 88% of them seen once, and the ten largest clones take approximately 5.9%. Sequenced here: peripheral blood, sampled 28 days after the second AZD1222 dose. The receptors here all came from an adult who received the AZD1222 COVID-19 vaccine.

The V gene is TRBV28, the J gene TRBJ1-2; D unresolved. This CDR3 has 14 amino acids. Germline CDR1 reads MDHEN; CDR2 reads SYDVKM. V was trimmed by 6 bases and J by 1 base, leaving 12 bases between them. The CDR3 loop is CASRPSEVNYGYTF. CDR3 DNA: TGTGCCAGCAGACCGAGTGAGGTTAACTATGGCTACACCTTC.

This clone was seen just once. The J gene is TRBJ1-4, the V gene TRBV29-1; weak D call: TRBD1 (6 bases). Trimming removed 3 bases from V and 9 bases from J, with 11 bases in between. Looked up from germline, CDR1 is SQVTM and CDR2 is ANQGSEA. The CDR3 runs 12 residues. The CDR3 sequence is CSVDQGGQKLFF. In nucleotides, the CDR3 is TGCAGCGTTGACCAAGGGGGGCAAAAACTGTTTTTT.

The chain couples TRBV6-5 to TRBJ2-5; D possibly corresponds to TRBD2 (5 bases). Trimming removed 6 bases from V and 2 bases from J, with 10 bases in between. This CDR3 has 13 residues. Germline CDR1 is MNHEY and CDR2 is SVGAGI. The CDR3: CASSRTLQETQYF. The CDR3 nucleotides read TGTGCCAGCAGCCGGACTCTTCAAGAGACCCAGTACTTC.

This clone was found once. The V gene is TRBV6-4, the J gene TRBJ2-2, with a tentative D call TRBD2 (5 bases). V lost 0 bases, J lost 4 bases, and 18 bases lay in between. CDR3 size: 18 residues. Germline values: CDR1 MRHNA, CDR2 SNTAGT. In DNA, the CDR3 is TGTGCCAGCAGTGACTCCGCTCCGGGATGGGCATTCACCGGGGAGCTGTTTTTT. It translates to CASSDSAPGWAFTGELFF.

The V and J genes are TRBV7-2 and TRBJ1-6, with unresolved D. The CDR3 consists of 14 residues. Germline CDR1 reads SGHTA; CDR2 reads FQGNSA. V was trimmed by 5 bases and J by 1 base, leaving 6 bases between them. CDR3 amino acids: CASSGRSYNSPLHF. DNA for the CDR3: TGTGCCAGCAGCGGTCGGTCCTATAATTCACCCCTCCACTTT.

This clone was seen a few times. The chain recombines TRBV28 with TRBJ1-2, with D tentatively TRBD1 (5 bases). Trimming left V 5 bases short and J 6 bases short, with 19 bases between. Germline CDR1 MDHEN, CDR2 SYDVKM. The length of the CDR3 is 15 residues. CDR3 nucleotide sequence: TGTGCCAGCAGTGGCCGGGGGGGGATAGTCAATGGCTACACCTTC. As protein: CASSGRGGIVNGYTF.

V is TRBV7-9 and J is TRBJ2-5; 8 nucleotides match TRBD2. V lost 3 bases, J lost 0 bases, and 6 bases stayed unmatched. CDR3 length: 16 residues. In germline, CDR1 is SEHNR, CDR2 FQNEAQ (reference sequence). The CDR3 DNA reads TGTGCCAGCAGCTTGGGACTTAGCGGGAACCAAGAGACCCAGTACTTC. As protein: CASSLGLSGNQETQYF. Full variable domain (outside the CDR3, taken from reference TRBV7-9 and TRBJ2-5): DTGVSQNPRHKITKRGQNVTFRCDPISEHNRLYWYRQTLGQGPEFLTYFQNEAQLEKSRLLSDRFSAERPKGSFSTLEIQRTEQGDSAMYLCASSLGLSGNQETQYFGPGTRLLVL.

The chain couples TRBV7-8 to TRBJ2-5, with TRBD1 matching over 10 bases. The trim removed 5 bases at V and 1 base at J, leaving 10 bases unmatched. This CDR3 is 17 amino acids long. Germline CDR1 is SGHVS and CDR2 is FQNEAQ. The CDR3 sequence: CASSPGTGAGPQETQYF. For the CDR3, the DNA is TGTGCCAGCAGCCCGGGGACAGGGGCGGGTCCCCAAGAGACCCAGTACTTC.

In DNA form, the CDR3 reads TGTGCCAGCAGCCCCCGATTCGGGACCTACAGCCCTCAGCCCCAGCATTTT. Protein sequence: CASSPRFGTYSPQPQHF. The chain recombines TRBV7-3 with TRBJ1-5; TRBD1 might be the D (5 bases). The V and J ends lost 5 bases and 6 bases respectively, with 23 bases between them. There are 17 residues in the CDR3. Germline V lookup: CDR1 SGHTA, CDR2 FQGTGA.

The chain links TRBV18 to TRBJ1-4; maybe TRBD1 (6 bases). CDR1 is KGHSH and CDR2 is LQKENI in the germline V gene. Trimming took off 9 bases at V and 7 bases at J, with 9 bases between the two ends. The CDR3 sequence is 11 residues long. CDR3 region: CASLQGEKLFF. The CDR3 nucleotides are TGTGCCAGTTTACAGGGTGAAAAACTGTTTTTT.

The chain joins TRBV9 to TRBJ2-7, with D possibly being TRBD1 (5 bases). The CDR3 contains 13 residues. V lost 0 bases and J lost 4, with 8 bases in between. The germline gives CDR1 SGDLS, CDR2 YYNGEE. CDR3: CASSVGAGYEQYF. CDR3 bases: TGTGCCAGCAGCGTAGGGGCAGGGTACGAGCAGTACTTC.

The J gene is TRBJ2-7, the V gene TRBV10-3; the match to TRBD2 covers 13 bases. V dropped 6 bases and J dropped 3; count of bases not matched to a gene: 5. Germline V gene data show CDR1 as ENHRY and CDR2 as SYGVKD. The CDR3 length is 15 residues. This CDR3 is CAISTGTSGDYEQYF. CDR3 sequence (DNA): TGTGCCATCAGCACCGGGACTAGCGGGGACTACGAGCAGTACTTC.

The chain is built from TRBV28 and TRBJ1-5; D unclear. Germline CDR1 and CDR2: MDHEN and SYDVKM. The V end was cut by 4 bases, the J end by 3 bases, with 7 bases between. The CDR3 spans 13 residues. CDR3 DNA: TGTGCCAGCAGTTCGAATAACAATCAGCCCCAGCATTTT. Translation gives CASSSNNNQPQHF.

V and J are TRBV5-4 and TRBJ2-7, with D unclear. The germline CDR1 and CDR2 sequences are SGHNT and YYREEE (reference sequence). V was trimmed by 4 bases and J by 1 base, leaving 18 bases between them. This CDR3 spans 16 amino acids. CDR3 nucleotides: TGTGCCAGCAGCCACAAGGCGAGTTTCGCATCCTACGAGCAGTACTTC. This translates into CASSHKASFASYEQYF.

The J gene is TRBJ2-5, the V gene TRBV7-2; D gene uncertain. The germline V gene has CDR1 SGHTA and CDR2 FQGNSA. The V gene lost 5 bases and the J gene lost 5 bases, with 9 bases spanning the gap. This CDR3 contains 12 residues. CDR3 region: CASSESRETQYF. The DNA for the CDR3 is TGTGCCAGCAGCGAAAGCAGGGAGACCCAGTACTTC.

J is TRBJ2-1 and V is TRBV7-2; 11 positions match TRBD2. Germline V gene sequence: CDR1 SGHTA, CDR2 FQGNSA. V was pared by 1 base and J by 5 bases, with 7 bases of the junction left unmatched. The CDR3 length is 17 residues. CDR3 region: CASSLGLAGLSNNEQFF. The CDR3 nucleotides are TGTGCCAGCAGCTTAGGACTAGCGGGACTAAGTAACAATGAGCAGTTCTTC. The full variable domain, with the rest looked up from reference TRBV7-2 and TRBJ2-1, is GAGVSQSPSNKVTEKGKDVELRCDPISGHTALYWYRQSLGQGLEFLIYFQGNSAPDKSGLPSDRFSAERTGGSVSTLTIQRTQQEDSAVYLCASSLGLAGLSNNEQFFGPGTRLTVL.

The V call is TRBV19, the J call TRBJ1-2; D is undetermined. Trimming cost V 5 bases and J 8 bases, with 12 bases left between them. This CDR3 contains 12 residues. Per germline, CDR1 LNHDA and CDR2 SQIVND (reference sequence). CDR3 loop: CASSVSKGGYTF. In DNA, the CDR3 is TGTGCCAGTAGTGTTAGTAAAGGGGGCTACACCTTC.

This clone was observed a few times. This sequence joins TRBV19 and TRBJ1-1, with TRBD1 as a possible D gene (5 bases). The V end was cut by 6 bases, the J end by 8 bases, with 19 bases between. From germline, CDR1 is LNHDA and CDR2 SQIVND (reference sequence). CDR3 length: 14 residues. DNA for the CDR3: TGTGCCAGTAGAGACTTTGGGGGGACTTTGGAAGCTTTCTTT. It yields the protein CASRDFGGTLEAFF.

This chain connects TRBV6-6 to TRBJ2-7; D unclear. This CDR3 is 15 amino acids long. V gave up 3 bases and J gave up 0 bases, with 12 bases separating them. The V gene's germline CDR1 is MNHNY and CDR2 SVGAGI (reference sequence). In nucleotides, the CDR3 is TGTGCCAGCAGTTATTCGGGCCTAAGCTCCTACGAGCAGTACTTC. It translates to CASSYSGLSSYEQYF.

The chain recombines TRBV25-1 with TRBJ1-3; 10 nucleotides line up with TRBD1. Germline V gene sequence: CDR1 MGHDK, CDR2 SYGVNS. The CDR3 is made up of 16 amino acids. The V segment lost 5 bases and the J segment 8 bases; nucleotides outside the gene matches: 12. This CDR3 reads CASSLETGTGVDTIYF. CDR3 sequence (DNA): TGTGCCAGCAGTCTGGAGACAGGGACAGGGGTAGACACCATATATTTT.

The V call is TRBV9, the J call TRBJ2-1; TRBD2 is a possible D gene (5 bases). From germline, CDR1 is SGDLS and CDR2 YYNGEE. V was cut by 0 bases and J by 6 bases, with 19 bases left in between. The CDR3 contains 17 residues. CDR3 sequence (DNA): TGTGCCAGCAGCGTAGAAGGGAGAATAGGCAAGGGCAATGAGCAGTTCTTC. Translation: CASSVEGRIGKGNEQFF.

The chain has TRBV6-6 and TRBJ2-1; 13 bases are a match to TRBD2. There are 17 residues in the CDR3. The V gene end was trimmed by 5 bases and the J gene end by 3 bases; junction bases not matched to a gene: 7. CDR1 and CDR2 (germline): MNHNY, SVGAGI (reference sequence). This chain's CDR3 is CASSRYGLAGVYNEQFF. The DNA of the CDR3 is TGTGCCAGCAGTCGATATGGACTAGCGGGAGTCTACAATGAGCAGTTCTTC.

The chain uses TRBV6-1 and TRBJ1-3; D is ambiguous. Trimming pared 3 bases from V and 3 bases from J, leaving 18 bases between. The V gene's germline CDR1 is MNHNS and CDR2 SASEGT. This CDR3 contains 17 residues. The CDR3: CASSDPRHSESGNTIYF. The CDR3 region has the DNA TGTGCCAGCAGTGATCCGCGTCACAGTGAAAGTGGAAACACCATATATTTT.

Only one count was recorded for this clone. V gene TRBV10-3 combines with J gene TRBJ2-7, with D maybe TRBD2 (5 bases). The V and J ends lost 0 bases and 12 bases respectively, with 12 bases between them. Looked up from germline, CDR1 is ENHRY and CDR2 is SYGVKD. CDR3 length: 12 residues. The CDR3: CAISESRSGTYF. Here the CDR3 DNA reads TGTGCCATCAGTGAGTCCCGGTCGGGAACGTACTTC.

The rearrangement links TRBV18 to TRBJ1-4; TRBD1 aligns across 7 bases. Looked up from germline, CDR1 is KGHSH and CDR2 is LQKENI. Losses at the gene ends were 6 bases for V and 5 bases for J; bases not matched to a gene: 9. This CDR3 contains 15 residues. The CDR3 spells CASSSGQADNEKLFF. CDR3 in DNA: TGTGCCAGCTCTTCCGGACAGGCCGACAATGAAAAACTGTTTTTT.

The chain recombines TRBV29-1 with TRBJ2-5; D perhaps matches TRBD2 (6 bases). This CDR3 has 13 residues. Germline loops: CDR1 SQVTM, CDR2 ANQGSEA. V was clipped by 3 bases and J by 8 bases, with 16 bases between them. This chain's CDR3 is CSVDRTTHPTQYF. In DNA, the CDR3 is TGCAGCGTTGACCGGACTACCCACCCCACCCAGTACTTC.